A single sample gave rise to the 6 T cell receptor beta chains below, sequenced in a study of shared clonotypes between healthy human individuals (dated by TCRdb to the early 2020s). To prepare the library, the immunoSEQ multiplex PCR assay was applied. As stored in TCRdb, this immuneACCESS dataset retains in-frame rearrangements with V and J assigned. A fraction of the clones does not appear; measured against another copy, unresolved V genes explain less than half of the discrepancy, and the remainder lacks a known reason. In this sample the table shows some 2 million clones, about 95% of which occur a single time. The ten top clones hold less than 1.5% of the sample. CD8 naive samples were CD45RO-negative cells positively selected for CCR7, giving a CD45RA+CCR7+ population that excluded TemRA cells. The sequenced sample consisted of naive CD8+ T cells sorted from blood. The cell subset or site label of this sample denotes: CD45RA+CCR7+. These receptor sequences come from a man aged 18 to 29 in good health.

The chain couples TRBV7-9 to TRBJ1-1; perhaps TRBD1 as D (5 bases). The CDR3 has 13 amino acids. Per the germline V gene, CDR1 is SEHNR and CDR2 is FQNEAQ (reference sequence). Trimming took off 6 bases at V and 0 bases at J, with 8 bases between the two ends. The CDR3 reads CASRGHMNTEAFF. For the CDR3, the DNA is TGTGCCAGCAGAGGACATATGAACACTGAAGCTTTCTTT.

The gene calls are TRBV13 and TRBJ2-7; tentatively, D is TRBD2 (5 bases). The germline V gene has CDR1 PRHDT and CDR2 FYEKMQ (reference sequence). The V and J ends lost 6 bases and 1 base respectively, with 10 bases between them. The CDR3 spans 13 residues. The CDR3 sequence: CASSEEGSYEQYF. CDR3 coding DNA: TGTGCCAGCAGTGAAGAGGGTTCCTACGAGCAGTACTTC.

For this clone: In the same sample, other DNA sequences code for this CDR3. The V gene is TRBV7-2, the J gene TRBJ2-7; D is uncertain. CDR3 length equals 11 residues. From germline, CDR1 is SGHTA and CDR2 FQGNSA. V was trimmed by 6 bases and J by 3 bases, leaving 6 bases between them. In DNA, the CDR3 is TGTGCCAGCAGTTCAGACTACGAGCAGTACTTC. It is translated as CASSSDYEQYF. Filled out from reference TRBV7-2 and TRBJ2-7, the complete variable domain reads GAGVSQSPSNKVTEKGKDVELRCDPISGHTALYWYRQSLGQGLEFLIYFQGNSAPDKSGLPSDRFSAERTGGSVSTLTIQRTQQEDSAVYLCASSSDYEQYFGPGTRLTVT.

The genes are TRBV5-5 and TRBJ2-7, with D possibly TRBD2 on 6 matching bases. CDR1 is SGHKS and CDR2 is YYEKEE in the germline V gene (reference sequence). The CDR3 is 14 amino acids. The V gene lost 6 bases and the J gene lost 6 bases, with 19 bases spanning the gap. The CDR3 DNA reads TGTGCCAGCACCCTTCCGGGGGTGGTGGTCGAGCAGTACTTC. This translates into CASTLPGVVVEQYF.

The chain combines TRBV4-1 with TRBJ1-5; D is undetermined. Germline V gene sequence: CDR1 MGHRA, CDR2 YSYEKL. CDR3 length: 19 residues. V lost 0 bases and J 2 bases, leaving 20 bases between the germline ends. The CDR3 region is CASSQEARTGFMGNQPQHF. Written as DNA, the CDR3 is TGCGCCAGCAGCCAAGAAGCACGAACCGGATTCATGGGCAATCAGCCCCAGCATTTT.

This clone came up a few times. This specimen includes other DNA sequences encoding the same CDR3. V and J are TRBV7-6 and TRBJ2-7; TRBD1 is a possible D gene (5 bases). The ends were cut back, 0 bases at V and 3 bases at J, with 6 bases in the middle. CDR1 SGHVS and CDR2 FNYEAQ come from the germline V gene. The length of the CDR3 is 13 residues. The CDR3 DNA reads as TGTGCCAGCAGCTTAGCCGACAGCTACGAGCAGTACTTC. It translates to CASSLADSYEQYF.